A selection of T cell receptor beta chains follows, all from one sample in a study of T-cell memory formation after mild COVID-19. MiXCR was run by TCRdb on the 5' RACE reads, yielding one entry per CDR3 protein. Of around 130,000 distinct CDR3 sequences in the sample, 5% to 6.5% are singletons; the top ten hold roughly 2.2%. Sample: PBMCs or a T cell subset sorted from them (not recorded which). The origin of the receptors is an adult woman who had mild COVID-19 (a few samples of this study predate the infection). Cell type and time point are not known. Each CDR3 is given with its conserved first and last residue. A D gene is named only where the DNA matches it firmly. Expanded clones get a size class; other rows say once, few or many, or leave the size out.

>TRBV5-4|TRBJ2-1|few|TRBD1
CASSRNDRGPIQFF
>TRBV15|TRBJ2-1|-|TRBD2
CATSRPYAGTSGRDNEQFF
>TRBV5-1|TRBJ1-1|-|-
CASSFQARHTEAFF
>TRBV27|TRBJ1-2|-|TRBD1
CASGASGQGKGYTF
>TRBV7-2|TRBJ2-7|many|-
CASSNYEQYF
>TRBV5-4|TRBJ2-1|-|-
CATLPSRTNNEQFF
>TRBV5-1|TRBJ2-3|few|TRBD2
CASSYRLTSRDTDTQYF
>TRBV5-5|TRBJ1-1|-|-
CASSFSLTPGRDTEAFF
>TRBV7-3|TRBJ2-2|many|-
CASSRTVGELFF
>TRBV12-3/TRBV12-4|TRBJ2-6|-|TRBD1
CASSIGQAGPNVLTF
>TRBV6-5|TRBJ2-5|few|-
CASSYSVRGSQETQYF
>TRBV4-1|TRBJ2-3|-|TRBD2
CASSQGWVGLTLTVDTQYF
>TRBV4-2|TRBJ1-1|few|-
CASSRMNTEAFF
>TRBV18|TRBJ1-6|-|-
CASSPSGSSYNSPLHF
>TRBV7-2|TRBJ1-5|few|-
CASSPPGGNNQPQHF
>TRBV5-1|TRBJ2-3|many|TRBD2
CASSPDLSSGGFSTDTQYF